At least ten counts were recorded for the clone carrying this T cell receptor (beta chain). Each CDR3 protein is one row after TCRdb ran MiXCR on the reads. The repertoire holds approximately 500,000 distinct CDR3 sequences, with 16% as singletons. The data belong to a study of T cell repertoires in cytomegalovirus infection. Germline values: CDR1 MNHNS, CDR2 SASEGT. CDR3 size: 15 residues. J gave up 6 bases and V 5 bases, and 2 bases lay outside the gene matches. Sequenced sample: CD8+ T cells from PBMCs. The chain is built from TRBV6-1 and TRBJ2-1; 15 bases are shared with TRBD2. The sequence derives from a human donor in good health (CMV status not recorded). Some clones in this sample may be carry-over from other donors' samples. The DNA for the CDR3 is TGTGCCAGCAGTCGGACTAGCGGGAGGGCCAATGAGCAGTTCTTC. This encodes CASSRTSGRANEQFF.